Following are 7 T cell receptor beta chains from one sample sequenced in a study of cytomegalovirus exposure and HLA in healthy donors. The PCR was carried out with 60 Vbeta primers and 13 Jbeta primers. TCRdb keeps only in-frame clones here, not all; method: immunoSEQ multiplex PCR. Of 100,000 or so clones in the sample, about 83% were seen once. The sequenced sample was PBMCs. These receptors came from a female donor in good health and CMV-seronegative.

The chain uses TRBV9 and TRBJ2-7, with a possible D match to TRBD2 (6 bases). Trimming removed 0 bases from V and 2 bases from J, with 12 bases in between. The CDR3 consists of 15 residues. CDR1 is SGDLS and CDR2 is YYNGEE in the germline V gene. CDR3 in amino acids: CASSVGGVAAYEQYF. The CDR3 DNA reads as TGTGCCAGCAGCGTAGGAGGGGTAGCGGCCTACGAGCAGTACTTC.

This clone was observed once. The chain is built from TRBV30 and TRBJ2-7; 8 nucleotides align to TRBD1. The germline gives CDR1 GTSNPN, CDR2 SVGIG (reference sequence). With V trimmed by 4 bases and J by 3 bases, 8 bases remained unmatched. The CDR3 runs 14 residues. CDR3 DNA: TGTGCCTGGACCCTCCGGGACAGGCGCTACGAGCAGTACTTC. It yields the protein CAWTLRDRRYEQYF.

The V call is TRBV9, the J call TRBJ2-3; 15 bases are a match to TRBD2. After removal of 3 bases from V and 6 bases from J, the junction contained 5 bases not matched to a gene. Germline-derived CDR1 and CDR2 are SGDLS and YYNGEE. The CDR3 is 16 residues long. The CDR3 sequence is CASSDGTSGGRDTQYF. CDR3 coding DNA: TGTGCCAGCAGCGATGGGACTAGCGGGGGGAGGGATACGCAGTATTTT.

The chain combines TRBV6-5 with TRBJ2-3; D remains ambiguous. The V gene's germline CDR1 is MNHEY and CDR2 SVGAGI. The CDR3 loop spans 12 amino acids. Trimming removed 6 bases from V and 7 bases from J, with 11 bases in between. CDR3 residues: CASSPRTNTQYF. The CDR3, as DNA: TGTGCCAGCAGCCCCAGAACCAATACGCAGTATTTT.

J is TRBJ2-7 and V is TRBV7-2; TRBD1 might be the D (5 bases). The germline V gene has CDR1 SGHTA and CDR2 FQGNSA. This CDR3 spans 11 amino acids. V lost 4 bases, J lost 6 bases, and 7 bases lay in between. The CDR3 sequence is CASSSTGEQYF. DNA of the CDR3: TGTGCCAGCAGCTCAACAGGCGAGCAGTACTTC.

The rearrangement uses TRBV5-1 and TRBJ2-3; TRBD2 aligns across 10 bases. The CDR3 consists of 18 residues. Trimming cost V 1 base and J 0 bases; bases outside gene matches: 8. In germline, CDR1 is SGHRS, CDR2 YFSETQ. The CDR3 sequence: CASSLTLAGALSTDTQYF. DNA of the CDR3: TGCGCCAGCAGCTTGACGCTAGCGGGGGCGCTGAGCACAGATACGCAGTATTTT.

The chain is built from TRBV7-8 and TRBJ1-1; 9 bases match TRBD1. CDR1 and CDR2 (germline): SGHVS, FQNEAQ. The CDR3 sequence is 17 residues long. Trimming at V came to 2 bases and at J to 0 bases, leaving 7 bases not matched to a gene. CDR3 nucleotides: TGTGCCAGCAGCTTAACAGGGGGCTCGCTTTTGAACACTGAAGCTTTCTTT. Protein: CASSLTGGSLLNTEAFF. The complete variable domain, with remaining parts taken from reference TRBV7-8 and TRBJ1-1, reads GAGVSQSPRYKVAKRGQDVALRCDPISGHVSLFWYQQALGQGPEFLTYFQNEAQLDKSGLPSDRFFAERPEGSVSTLKIQRTQQEDSAVYLCASSLTGGSLLNTEAFFGQGTRLTVV.